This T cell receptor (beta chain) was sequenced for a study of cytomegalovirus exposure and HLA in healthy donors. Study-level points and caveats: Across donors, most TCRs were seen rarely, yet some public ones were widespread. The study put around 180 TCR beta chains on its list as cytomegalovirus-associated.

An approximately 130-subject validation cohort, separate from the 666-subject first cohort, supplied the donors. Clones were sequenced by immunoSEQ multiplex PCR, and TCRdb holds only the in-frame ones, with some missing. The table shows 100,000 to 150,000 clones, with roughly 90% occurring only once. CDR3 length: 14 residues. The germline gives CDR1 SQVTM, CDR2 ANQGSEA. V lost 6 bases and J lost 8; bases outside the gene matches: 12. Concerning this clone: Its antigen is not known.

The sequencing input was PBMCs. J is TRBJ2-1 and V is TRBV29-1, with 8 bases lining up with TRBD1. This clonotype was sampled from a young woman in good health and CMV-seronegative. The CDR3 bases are TGCAGCGTCCGCCGACAGGGGATTAGGGATGAGCAGTTCTTC. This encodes CSVRRQGIRDEQFF.